Here is one TCR beta chain with its context. This receptor's antigen is unknown. No base qualities exist here, and no much larger clone lies one base off it. According to the germline V gene, CDR1 reads MGHDK and CDR2 reads SYGVNS. The germline V end is reduced by 9 bases and the J end by 10 bases; junction bases left unmatched: 9. There are 13 amino acids in the CDR3, from cysteine to phenylalanine inclusive. Only CDR3 DNA is held: 39 bases, read in frame from base 1. The trial excluded patients who had a history of autoimmune disease or who were on systemic immunosuppression. In every dose cohort, peripheral blood was drawn for TCR sequencing at baseline, cycle 4 day 1, and cycle 7 day 1. Samples were obtained from an open-label, multicenter, first-in-human phase I dose-escalation trial of ivuxolimab. Adults with locally advanced or metastatic head and neck squamous cell, hepatocellular, melanoma or renal cell carcinoma were enrolled in the trial. CD4+ and CD8+ T cells were sorted separately from peripheral blood before TCR sequencing.

The sample originates from a study of OX40 agonist ivuxolimab in advanced cancers. A note on the overall study: Ivuxolimab was a fully human IgG2 agonistic monoclonal antibody targeting the costimulatory receptor OX40 (CD134). Intravenous ivuxolimab was administered to patients every 2 weeks at six dose levels: 0.01, 0.1, 0.3, 1.5, 3 and 10 mg/kg. Of the roughly 53 patients in dose escalation, 19 had hepatocellular carcinoma, some 15 had melanoma, 9 had renal cell carcinoma and 9 had head and neck cancer. In the dose-escalation cohort, over 65% of patients were male, and the mean age was approximately 60 years, with a range of roughly 20 to 79. Prior anti-PD-1, anti-PD-L1 or anti-CTLA-4 therapy was permitted, and approximately 42% of dose-escalation patients had received checkpoint inhibitors. Three dose-escalation patients achieved partial responses, one with hepatocellular carcinoma and two with cutaneous melanoma. Peripheral TCRbeta sequencing aimed to test whether ivuxolimab altered TCR sequence diversity and caused clonal T-cell expansion. The paper reports the monotherapy dose-escalation portion (N of about 50 patients) of the phase I ivuxolimab trial. The study at large found these results: At doses of 0.1 to 3.0 mg/kg, clonal expansion of both CD4+ and CD8+ T cells in blood was seen between baseline and week 6. Low levels of normalized T-cell clonal expansion were also seen in some patients who did not respond. Antigen specificity was not determined for the clonally expanded peripheral T cells. Partial responders in the 0.1-3.0 mg/kg groups had among the lowest normalized peripheral clonal expansion, especially among CD8+ T cells. After ivuxolimab, CD8+ T cells had more expanded clones than CD4+ T cells on average.

Genomic DNA was extracted from sorted cells for sequencing of the TCRbeta CDR3 region. The immunoSEQ Assay was used to sequence the TCRbeta CDR3 regions. TCRdb took over this immuneACCESS table, retaining in-frame rearrangements with V and J assigned. Such tables are incomplete; in checked studies, under half of the missing clones stem from an unresolved V gene, and the remainder is unexplained. The sample data list about 91,000 clones, and 70% to 90% of these were observed just once. 1.5% to 2.5% of the sample is held by the ten biggest clonotypes. Recombination joined TRBV25-1 with TRBJ1-6; 7 of the junction bases match TRBD1. This TCR was sampled from an adult with an advanced solid tumor such as melanoma, head and neck, liver or kidney cancer. The material sequenced was CD4+ or CD8+ T cells sorted from blood, taken in a trial of the OX40 agonist ivuxolimab. The nucleotide sequence is TGTGCCAGTCGGGGGACAGTATGGTCACCCCTCCACTTT. Its translation is CASRGTVWSPLHF. When the CDR3 is completed using the reference TRBV25-1 and TRBJ1-6 genes on either side, the full variable domain is EADIYQTPRYLVIGTGKKITLECSQTMGHDKMYWYQQDPGMELHLIHYSYGVNSTEKGDLSSESTVSRIRTEHFPLTLESARPSHTSQYLCASRGTVWSPLHFGNGTRLTVT.